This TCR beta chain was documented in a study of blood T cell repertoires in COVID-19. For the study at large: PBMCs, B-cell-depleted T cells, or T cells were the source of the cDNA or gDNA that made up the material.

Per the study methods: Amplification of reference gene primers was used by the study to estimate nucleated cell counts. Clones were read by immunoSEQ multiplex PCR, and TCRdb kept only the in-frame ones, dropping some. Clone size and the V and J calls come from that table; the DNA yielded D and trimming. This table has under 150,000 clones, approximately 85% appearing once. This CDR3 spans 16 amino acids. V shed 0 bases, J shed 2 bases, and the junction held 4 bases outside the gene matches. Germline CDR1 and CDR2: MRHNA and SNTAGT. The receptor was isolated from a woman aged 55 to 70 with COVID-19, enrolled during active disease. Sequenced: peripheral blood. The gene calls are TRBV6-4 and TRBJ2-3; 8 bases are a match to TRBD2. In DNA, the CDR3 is TGTGCCAGCAGTGACTCCGCGGGGGGTCACACAGATACGCAGTATTTT. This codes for CASSDSAGGHTDTQYF.